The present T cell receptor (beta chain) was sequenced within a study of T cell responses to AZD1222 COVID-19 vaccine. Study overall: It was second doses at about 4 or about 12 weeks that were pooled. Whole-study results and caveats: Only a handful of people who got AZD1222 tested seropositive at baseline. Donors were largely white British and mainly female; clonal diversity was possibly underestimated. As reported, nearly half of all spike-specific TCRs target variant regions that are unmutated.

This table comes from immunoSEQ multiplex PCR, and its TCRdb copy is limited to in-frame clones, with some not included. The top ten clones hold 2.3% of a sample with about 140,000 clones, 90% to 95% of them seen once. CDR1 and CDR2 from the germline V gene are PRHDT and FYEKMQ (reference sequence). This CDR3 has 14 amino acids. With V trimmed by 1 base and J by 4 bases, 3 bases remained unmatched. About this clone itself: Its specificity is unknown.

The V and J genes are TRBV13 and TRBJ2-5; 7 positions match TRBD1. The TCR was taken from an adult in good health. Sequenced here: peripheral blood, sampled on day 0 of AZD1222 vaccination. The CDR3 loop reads CASSLAGGIETQYF. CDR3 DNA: TGTGCCAGCAGCTTAGCAGGGGGAATAGAGACCCAGTACTTC. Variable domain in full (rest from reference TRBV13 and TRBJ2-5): AAGVIQSPRHLIKEKRETATLKCYPIPRHDTVYWYQQGPGQDPQFLISFYEKMQSDKGSIPDRFSAQQFSDYHSELNMSSLELGDSALYFCASSLAGGIETQYFGPGTRLLVL.